This T cell receptor beta chain was identified during a study of shared clonotypes between healthy human individuals. Across the whole study: Per donor, three plates held CD4 naive cells, three held CD4 memory, two held CD8 naive and one held CD8 memory.

Regarding this clone: Its matching antigen is unknown.

The protocol was immunoSEQ multiplex PCR, while the TCRdb copy is restricted to in-frame clones and leaves out a portion. Of around 1.6 million clones in the sample, 98% are singletons; the top ten hold 0.4% to 0.55%. The CDR3 contains 12 residues. V gave up 5 bases and J gave up 7 bases; unmatched junction bases: 4. CDR1 MNHEY and CDR2 SMNVEV come from the germline V gene (reference sequence). Study-wide findings and caveats: Memory subsets generally showed lower estimated richness than naive subsets.

The chain employs TRBV27 and TRBJ1-2; 7 bases are shared with TRBD1. The sample was naive CD4+ T cells sorted from blood. Subset defined: CD45RA+ positively selected. This TCR came from a young man in good health. CDR3 DNA: TGTGCCAGCAGTACAGGGGCGACTGGCTACACCTTC. It yields the protein CASSTGATGYTF.